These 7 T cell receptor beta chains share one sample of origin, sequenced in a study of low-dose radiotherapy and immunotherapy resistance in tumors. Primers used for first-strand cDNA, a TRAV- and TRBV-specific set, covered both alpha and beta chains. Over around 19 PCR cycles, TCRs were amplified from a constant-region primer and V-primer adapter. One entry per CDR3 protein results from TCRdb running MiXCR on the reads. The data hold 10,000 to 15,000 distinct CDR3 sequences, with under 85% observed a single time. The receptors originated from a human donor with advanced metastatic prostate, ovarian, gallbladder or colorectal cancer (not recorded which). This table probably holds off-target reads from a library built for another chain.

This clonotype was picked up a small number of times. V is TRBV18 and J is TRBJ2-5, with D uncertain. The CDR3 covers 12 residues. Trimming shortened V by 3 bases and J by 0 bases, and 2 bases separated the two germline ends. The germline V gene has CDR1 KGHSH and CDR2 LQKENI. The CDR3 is CASSPNQETQYF. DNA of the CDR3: TGTGCCAGCTCACCGAACCAAGAGACCCAGTACTTC.

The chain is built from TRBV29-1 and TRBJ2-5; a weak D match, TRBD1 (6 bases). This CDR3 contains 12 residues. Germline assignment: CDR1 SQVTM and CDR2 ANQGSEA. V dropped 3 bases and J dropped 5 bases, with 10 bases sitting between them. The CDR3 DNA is TGCAGCGTTGATGGGGGCCGGGAGACCCAGTACTTC. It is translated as CSVDGGRETQYF.

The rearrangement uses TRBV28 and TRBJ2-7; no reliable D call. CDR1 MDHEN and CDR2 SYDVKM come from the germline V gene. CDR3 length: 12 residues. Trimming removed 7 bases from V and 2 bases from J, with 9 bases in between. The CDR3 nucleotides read TGTGCCAGCATGTCCAGCACCTACGAGCAGTACTTC. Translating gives CASMSSTYEQYF.

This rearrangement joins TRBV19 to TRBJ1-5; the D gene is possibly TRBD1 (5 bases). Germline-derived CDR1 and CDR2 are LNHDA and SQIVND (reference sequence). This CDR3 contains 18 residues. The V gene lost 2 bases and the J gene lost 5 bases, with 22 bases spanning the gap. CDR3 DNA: TGTGCCAGTAGTATAAGAAGGGAGACAGTGAGGGCTGATCAGCCCCAGCATTTT. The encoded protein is CASSIRRETVRADQPQHF. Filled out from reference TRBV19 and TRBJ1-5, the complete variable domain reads DGGITQSPKYLFRKEGQNVTLSCEQNLNHDAMYWYRQDPGQGLRLIYYSQIVNDFQKGDIAEGYSVSREKKESFPLTVTSAQKNPTAFYLCASSIRRETVRADQPQHFGDGTRLSIL.

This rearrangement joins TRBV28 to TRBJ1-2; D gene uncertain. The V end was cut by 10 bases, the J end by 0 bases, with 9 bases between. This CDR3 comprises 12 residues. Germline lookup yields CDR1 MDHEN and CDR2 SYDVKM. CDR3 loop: CATIGSNYGYTF. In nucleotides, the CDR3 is TGTGCCACAATCGGATCTAACTATGGCTACACCTTC.

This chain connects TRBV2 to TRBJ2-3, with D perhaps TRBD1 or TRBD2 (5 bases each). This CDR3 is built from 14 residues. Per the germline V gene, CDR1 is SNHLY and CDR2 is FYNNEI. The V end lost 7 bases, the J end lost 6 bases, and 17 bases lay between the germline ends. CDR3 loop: CASILGTSRDTQYF. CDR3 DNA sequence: TGTGCCAGCATACTCGGGACCTCAAGGGATACGCAGTATTTT.

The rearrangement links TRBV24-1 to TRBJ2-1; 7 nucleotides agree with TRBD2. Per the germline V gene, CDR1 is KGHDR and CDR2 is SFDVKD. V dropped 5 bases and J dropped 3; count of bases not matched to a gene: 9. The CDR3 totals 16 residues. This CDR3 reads CATSGGLGGSYNEQFF. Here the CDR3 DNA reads TGTGCCACCAGTGGAGGCTTGGGGGGGAGCTACAATGAGCAGTTCTTC.